Below, 31 T cell receptor beta chains from the same sample are listed, as sequenced in a study of cytomegalovirus exposure and HLA in healthy donors. Researchers ran the PCR with 60 Vbeta and 13 Jbeta primers. Produced via immunoSEQ multiplex PCR; TCRdb's table is partial and in-frame only. The data hold 130,000 to 150,000 clones, with around 78% observed a single time. Specimen: PBMCs. The receptor source for this set is a woman aged 18-35 years in good health and CMV-seronegative.

In this sample, this clone turned up a few times. The chain combines TRBV7-9 with TRBJ2-1; unclear D gene. There are 13 residues in the CDR3. Trimming took 1 base from V and 5 from J, leaving 6 bases between them. Germline values: CDR1 SEHNR, CDR2 FQNEAQ (reference sequence). The CDR3 protein is CASSLVPDNEQFF. The CDR3 nucleotides are TGTGCCAGCAGCTTAGTTCCGGACAATGAGCAGTTCTTC.

The gene calls are TRBV6-1 and TRBJ2-5; 8 bases agree with TRBD1. The end of the DNA aligns better with TRBJ2-7, so the J call may be wrong. Germline CDR1 MNHNS, CDR2 SASEGT. The CDR3 consists of 13 residues. CDR3 in amino acids: CASSGQVFYEQYF. CDR3 bases: TGTGCCAGCTCGGGACAGGTTTTCTACGAGCAGTACTTC.

The V gene is TRBV19, the J gene TRBJ1-1; 7 bases align to TRBD1. The V gene's germline CDR1 is LNHDA and CDR2 SQIVND (reference sequence). The CDR3 is made up of 15 amino acids. V gave up 7 bases and J gave up 2 bases; unmatched junction bases: 10. The CDR3 protein is CASIPGDRLNTEAFF. The CDR3 DNA follows: TGTGCCAGTATCCCTGGGGACAGACTAAACACTGAAGCTTTCTTT.

DNA of the CDR3: TGTGCCAGCAGCTCCACAGGGACGAATGGCTACACCTTC. It codes for CASSSTGTNGYTF. V usage is TRBV11-2 and J usage is TRBJ1-2; maybe TRBD1 (6 bases). CDR1 is SGHAT, CDR2 FQNNGV, per germline. There are 13 residues in the CDR3. The V gene lost 4 bases and the J gene lost 6 bases, with 12 bases spanning the gap.

This chain links TRBV7-2 with TRBJ2-7; 7 bases agree with TRBD1. CDR3 length: 13 amino acids. Germline V gives CDR1 SGHTA, CDR2 FQGNSA. V lost 5 bases and J lost 2; bases outside the gene matches: 3. Here the CDR3 reads CASSTDRAYEQYF. CDR3 nucleotides: TGTGCCAGCAGCACAGACAGGGCCTACGAGCAGTACTTC.

V usage is TRBV7-8 and J usage is TRBJ2-1; 9 bases are a match to TRBD2. V was pared by 1 base and J by 4 bases, with 2 bases of the junction left unmatched. From germline, CDR1 is SGHVS and CDR2 FQNEAQ. This CDR3 comprises 15 residues. The CDR3 spells CASSLGTSVYNEQFF. The CDR3 bases are TGTGCCAGCAGCTTAGGGACTAGCGTATACAATGAGCAGTTCTTC. Full variable domain (remainder filled in from reference TRBV7-8 and TRBJ2-1): GAGVSQSPRYKVAKRGQDVALRCDPISGHVSLFWYQQALGQGPEFLTYFQNEAQLDKSGLPSDRFFAERPEGSVSTLKIQRTQQEDSAVYLCASSLGTSVYNEQFFGPGTRLTVL.

V usage is TRBV6-1 and J usage is TRBJ2-5; 9 nucleotides align to TRBD2. The CDR3 contains 12 residues. Germline CDR1 and CDR2: MNHNS and SASEGT. Losses at the gene ends were 11 bases for V and 5 bases for J; bases not matched to a gene: 6. For the CDR3, the DNA is TGTGCCCAAGCGGGGGGCGAGGAGACCCAGTACTTC. This codes for CAQAGGEETQYF.

This chain connects TRBV1 to TRBJ1-3; the table assigns TRBD1, which was not confirmed against the DNA. TRBV1 is a recognized pseudogene. The CDR3 has 16 residues. In DNA, the CDR3 is TGCACCAGCAGCCAAGAGGAAGCAGGGCAGAGAAACACCATATATTTT. It translates to CTSSQEEAGQRNTIYF.

The chain combines TRBV6-1 with TRBJ1-2; weak D call: TRBD1 (5 bases). V was shortened by 4 bases and J by 8 bases, with 14 bases between the two germline ends. This CDR3 spans 13 amino acids. Germline-derived CDR1 and CDR2 are MNHNS and SASEGT. DNA of the CDR3: TGTGCCAGCAGTGCGGGACTTTCGGGGGGCTACACCTTC. Protein sequence: CASSAGLSGGYTF.

This chain connects TRBV4-2 to TRBJ2-5, with no clear D. The germline V gene has CDR1 LGHNA and CDR2 YNFKEQ. Trimming left V 0 bases short and J 4 bases short, with 3 bases between. CDR3 length equals 12 residues. Written as DNA, the CDR3 is TGTGCCAGCAGCCAAGATCGAGAGACCCAGTACTTC. Amino acid sequence: CASSQDRETQYF.

V and J are TRBV5-3 and TRBJ2-7, with 10 bases matching TRBD1. TRBV5-3 falls under the ORF class, with uncertain function. There are 14 residues in the CDR3. The ends lost 4 bases at V and 6 bases at J; junction bases unmatched: 7. CDR3 in DNA: TGTGCCAGAAGCCAAGACAGGGGGCTGGTCGAGCAGTACTTC. Translated, it gives CARSQDRGLVEQYF.

This chain links TRBV2 with TRBJ1-2; TRBD1 matches at 7 bases. After removal of 6 bases from V and 5 bases from J, the junction contained 6 bases not matched to a gene. This CDR3 is 13 amino acids long. Germline loops: CDR1 SNHLY, CDR2 FYNNEI. The CDR3 here is CASSSDREYGYTF. In DNA form, the CDR3 reads TGTGCCAGCAGCTCCGACAGGGAGTATGGCTACACCTTC.

V is TRBV5-1 and J is TRBJ2-2; 7 bases match TRBD1. From germline, CDR1 is SGHRS and CDR2 YFSETQ. The V segment lost 3 bases and the J segment 4 bases; nucleotides outside the gene matches: 6. This CDR3 region has 15 residues. The CDR3 nucleotides are TGCGCCAGCAGCTACGACCAGGGGGTCACCGGGGAGCTGTTTTTT. It encodes CASSYDQGVTGELFF.

The genes are TRBV5-3 and TRBJ2-7; 10 bases match TRBD1. TRBV5-3 is labeled an ORF, and its function is uncertain. The CDR3 length is 14 residues. Trimming cost V 3 bases and J 5 bases; bases outside gene matches: 5. This chain's CDR3 is CARSWGQGIHEQYF. The CDR3 nucleotides read TGTGCCAGAAGCTGGGGACAGGGGATCCACGAGCAGTACTTC.

This clone was observed a few times. V and J are TRBV18 and TRBJ1-2; 10 positions agree with TRBD1. CDR1 is KGHSH, CDR2 LQKENI, per germline. The CDR3 covers 18 residues. The V segment lost 3 bases and the J segment 5 bases; nucleotides outside the gene matches: 15. For the CDR3, the DNA is TGTGCCAGCTCACCGCTCGACAGGGGGCGAATCTTTTATTATGGCTACACCTTC. Translation: CASSPLDRGRIFYYGYTF.

This chain joins TRBV28 and TRBJ1-1, with a weak D call TRBD1 (6 bases). This CDR3 contains 13 residues. The V gene lost 6 bases and the J gene lost 7 bases, with 15 bases spanning the gap. Per the germline V gene, CDR1 is MDHEN and CDR2 is SYDVKM. The chain's CDR3 is CASRLQGDDEAFF. The CDR3 bases are TGTGCCAGCAGGCTACAGGGAGACGATGAAGCTTTCTTT.

The chain has TRBV28 and TRBJ1-1; the match to TRBD1 covers 8 bases. V lost 8 bases, J lost 5 bases, and 10 bases stayed unmatched. The CDR3 totals 14 residues. Germline V lookup: CDR1 MDHEN, CDR2 SYDVKM. In DNA, the CDR3 is TGTGCCAGCGAAGGACAGGGATCGAGGACTGAAGCTTTCTTT. Translation: CASEGQGSRTEAFF.

This clone was recorded a few times. The CDR3 bases are TGCGCCAGCAGCCGGTGGGACAGGGGGTACAATGAGCAGTTCTTC. Protein product: CASSRWDRGYNEQFF. The rearrangement uses TRBV4-3 and TRBJ2-1, with 11 bases matching TRBD1. This CDR3 has 15 residues. V trimming: 4 bases; J trimming: 4 bases; junction bases outside the gene matches: 3. CDR1 is LGHNA and CDR2 is YSLEER in the germline V gene.

The chain employs TRBV18 and TRBJ1-1; D possibly corresponds to TRBD1 (6 bases). Between the trimmed V and J ends, which lost 3 bases and 1 base, there was a span of 15 bases. CDR3 length: 16 residues. The germline V gene has CDR1 KGHSH and CDR2 LQKENI. The CDR3 DNA reads as TGTGCCAGCTCACCGCAAACAGGGTTGGCGAACACTGAAGCTTTCTTT. Translated, it gives CASSPQTGLANTEAFF.

This clone has only one observation. Written as DNA, the CDR3 is TGTGCCAGCAGTGTGACAGGGCTTAGCAATCAGCCCCAGCATTTT. Translated: CASSVTGLSNQPQHF. The genes are TRBV28 and TRBJ1-5; 7 bases align to TRBD1. The CDR3 extends over 15 amino acids. Trimming took 5 bases from V and 0 from J; bases not matched to a gene: 4. Per the germline V gene, CDR1 is MDHEN and CDR2 is SYDVKM.

This clone appeared a single time. V gene TRBV5-1 combines with J gene TRBJ2-1; tentatively, D is TRBD1 (5 bases). Trimming pared 0 bases from V and 3 bases from J, leaving 13 bases between. Germline values: CDR1 SGHRS, CDR2 YFSETQ. The CDR3 loop spans 16 amino acids. The CDR3 reads CASSLDGQPDYNEQFF. As DNA, the CDR3 is TGCGCCAGCAGCTTGGATGGACAACCCGACTACAATGAGCAGTTCTTC.

This clone was picked up a small number of times. The CDR3 nucleotides read TGTGCCAGCAGTGAAACAGGGGCATCCTACGAGCAGTACTTC. This encodes CASSETGASYEQYF. The chain joins TRBV25-1 to TRBJ2-7, with 7 nucleotides matching TRBD1. From germline, CDR1 is MGHDK and CDR2 SYGVNS. J lost 1 base, V lost 2 bases, and 2 bases had no gene match. The CDR3 sequence is 14 residues long.

This clone was observed a few times. The chain links TRBV7-9 to TRBJ1-2, with D uncertain. The germline V and J ends were trimmed by 10 bases and 1 base, with 10 bases remaining between them. Germline V CDR1 and CDR2: SEHNR, FQNEAQ (reference sequence). CDR3 length: 12 amino acids. The CDR3 DNA reads as TGTGCCATCTTGAGTTATAACTATGGCTACACCTTC. This gives the protein CAILSYNYGYTF.

CDR3 nucleotides: TGCGCCAGCAGGACCAGGTTAGGGGTTTACGAGCAGTACTTC. Its translation is CASRTRLGVYEQYF. V usage is TRBV4-3 and J usage is TRBJ2-7; D possibly corresponds to TRBD1 (5 bases). Trimming took off 6 bases at V and 4 bases at J, with 16 bases between the two ends. The germline gives CDR1 LGHNA, CDR2 YSLEER. There are 14 residues in the CDR3.

Regarding this clone: Sequence at one end of the junction differs from germline and may be a read error. The CDR3 loop is CTSRPDSSGNTIYF. The CDR3 nucleotides read TGTACCAGCAGGCCCGATAGCTCTGGAAACACCATATATTTT. The chain has TRBV6-5 and TRBJ1-3; D remains ambiguous. This CDR3 region has 14 residues. CDR1 MNHEY and CDR2 SVGAGI come from the germline V gene.

This clone was seen a handful of times. V and J are TRBV6-5 and TRBJ2-1, with D maybe TRBD2 (5 bases). CDR3 length: 14 amino acids. Trimming took 5 bases from V and 8 from J, leaving 16 bases between them. Germline loops: CDR1 MNHEY, CDR2 SVGAGI. Here the CDR3 reads CASSDEEEDDEQFF. For the CDR3, the DNA is TGTGCCAGCAGTGACGAGGAGGAGGACGATGAGCAGTTCTTC.

V gene TRBV11-3 combines with J gene TRBJ2-1; 8 nucleotides line up with TRBD2. CDR1 is SGHNT, CDR2 YENEEA, per germline. The CDR3 has 15 amino acids. J was trimmed by 7 bases and V by 3 bases; bases with no gene match: 8. The CDR3 bases are TGTGCCAGCAGCTTTAAGAGCGGGAGTGAGAATGAGCAGTTCTTC. This gives the protein CASSFKSGSENEQFF.

This rearrangement joins TRBV10-3 to TRBJ2-2; 7 positions match TRBD1. This CDR3 contains 14 residues. Per the germline V gene, CDR1 is ENHRY and CDR2 is SYGVKD. V lost 5 bases, J lost 6 bases, and 6 bases stayed unmatched. The CDR3 DNA reads TGTGCCATCAGTCCCCCGAGGGGGCCCGGGGAGCTGTTTTTT. Protein sequence: CAISPPRGPGELFF.

The chain recombines TRBV6-1 with TRBJ2-5; 7 positions agree with TRBD1. The J call may be incorrect, as the DNA end agrees better with TRBJ2-7. CDR1 and CDR2 from the germline V gene are MNHNS and SASEGT. The CDR3 consists of 15 residues. The CDR3 nucleotides are TGTGCCAGCAGCGACATAGGGGGCATCGAGTACGAGCAGTACTTC. As protein: CASSDIGGIEYEQYF.

The CDR3 sequence is CASSLQSGRAKNIQYF. In DNA form, the CDR3 reads TGCGCCAGCAGCTTGCAGAGCGGGAGGGCCAAAAACATTCAGTACTTC. The rearrangement joins TRBV5-1 to TRBJ2-4, with 9 positions matching TRBD2. Germline V CDR1 and CDR2: SGHRS, YFSETQ. This CDR3 spans 16 amino acids. The junction had 3 bases not matched to a gene; V was cut back by 1 base and J by 1 base.

This rearrangement joins TRBV30 to TRBJ1-5; no reliable D call. The CDR3 is made up of 12 amino acids. Germline CDR1 and CDR2: GTSNPN and SVGIG (reference sequence). V was pared by 2 bases and J by 7 bases, with 9 bases between. Here the CDR3 reads CAWSRGSQPQHF. The DNA of the CDR3 is TGTGCCTGGAGTCGGGGATCACAGCCCCAGCATTTT.